This TCR beta chain was found in a study of T cells after yellow fever vaccination. As for the study in general: Fractions containing few cells were prepared with SMART-Seq v4 Ultra Low Input.

Study results and limitations: Subsequent booster samples again held most clones from primary vaccination (96% CD4, approximately 85% CD8).

This clonotype was detected a few times. Its antigen is unknown. TCRdb re-called the 5' RACE reads with MiXCR, one entry per CDR3 protein. The table has some 200,000 distinct CDR3 sequences, 3% to 4% seen once. Trimming removed 3 bases at V and 2 bases at J, with 14 bases between. Germline assignment: CDR1 MNHNS and CDR2 SASEGT. The length of the CDR3 is 16 residues. Specimen: CD4+ T cells sorted from PBMCs, collected 10 days after the yellow fever booster vaccination. The clonotype was recovered from a man between 18 and 35 years old who received the YFV17D yellow fever vaccine. The genes are TRBV6-1 and TRBJ1-5; the D gene is possibly TRBD1 (5 bases). The CDR3 DNA reads TGTGCCAGCAGTGATCATAGGGGATGGGGCAATCAGCCCCAGCATTTT. Protein product: CASSDHRGWGNQPQHF.